The 9 T cell receptor beta chains below come from one sample, sequenced in a study of blood T cells in healthy people across ages. Together with a sample-barcoded 5' primer, a J-beta primer mix was included in a second PCR lasting roughly 6 to 12 cycles. Each CDR3 protein gets one entry after TCRdb re-called the 5' RACE reads with MiXCR. The sample lists hundreds of thousands of distinct CDR3 sequences; less than 45% were seen once. The sequenced sample consisted of blood. The source of these receptors is an elderly man in good health.

The chain combines TRBV7-2 with TRBJ2-7, with a weak D call TRBD1 (5 bases). The CDR3 is 15 amino acids. Germline V lookup: CDR1 SGHTA, CDR2 FQGNSA. V was pared by 5 bases and J by 0 bases, with 14 bases between. CDR3 loop: CASSPSTVLSYEQYF. CDR3 sequence (DNA): TGTGCCAGCAGCCCGTCGACAGTCCTCTCCTACGAGCAGTACTTC. The variable domain in full, with the rest retrieved from reference TRBV7-2 and TRBJ2-7, is GAGVSQSPSNKVTEKGKDVELRCDPISGHTALYWYRQSLGQGLEFLIYFQGNSAPDKSGLPSDRFSAERTGGSVSTLTIQRTQQEDSAVYLCASSPSTVLSYEQYFGPGTRLTVT.

This rearrangement joins TRBV6-1 to TRBJ2-3; 9 bases fit TRBD1. CDR3 length: 15 residues. Germline CDR1 reads MNHNS; CDR2 reads SASEGT. J lost 3 bases, V lost 10 bases, and 11 bases had no gene match. The CDR3 is CAITRGGQGTDTQYF. Written as DNA, the CDR3 is TGTGCCATCACCCGAGGTGGACAGGGGACAGATACGCAGTATTTT.

The chain carries TRBV27 and TRBJ2-7; D tentatively fits TRBD1 or TRBD2 (5 bases each). The germline gives CDR1 MNHEY, CDR2 SMNVEV (reference sequence). This CDR3 region has 15 residues. Trimming removed 6 bases from V and 2 bases from J, with 17 bases in between. The DNA of the CDR3 is TGTGCCAGCAGGCAGCAGACGGGGCACACCTACGAGCAGTACTTC. Translating gives CASRQQTGHTYEQYF.

This clonotype was seen ten or more times. The CDR3 here is CSARRVAVSYEQYF. The CDR3 DNA is TGCAGTGCTAGAAGGGTCGCGGTGTCCTACGAGCAGTACTTC. The chain carries TRBV20-1 and TRBJ2-7, with unresolved D. Germline V gene data show CDR1 as DFQATT and CDR2 as SNEGSKA (reference sequence). The length of the CDR3 is 14 residues. V was trimmed by 2 bases and J by 1 base, leaving 12 bases between them.

V gene TRBV6-2 or TRBV6-3 combines with J gene TRBJ2-6; D gene unclear. V lost 5 bases and J lost 4, with 27 bases in between. CDR1 is MNHEY, CDR2 SVGEGT, per germline. CDR3 length: 20 amino acids. In DNA form, the CDR3 reads TGTGCCAGCAGTCCAAATTTTTTTAGGTCTCCCTTCTCCGGGGCCAACGTCCTGACTTTC. Translated, it gives CASSPNFFRSPFSGANVLTF.

This clonotype was seen at least ten times. The chain links TRBV5-1 to TRBJ2-5; 9 bases are shared with TRBD1. The CDR3 is 16 residues long. Germline V gene lookup returns CDR1 SGHRS and CDR2 YFSETQ. Trimming took 4 bases from V and 4 from J; bases not matched to a gene: 11. CDR3 DNA: TGCGCCAGCAGCCCCCGGGGACAGGGTCTCGGAGAGACCCAGTACTTC. Amino acids: CASSPRGQGLGETQYF.

V and J are TRBV4-2 and TRBJ2-1; TRBD1 is a possible D gene (6 bases). This CDR3 contains 14 residues. Trimming removed 2 bases from V and 9 bases from J, with 14 bases in between. Germline-derived CDR1 and CDR2 are LGHNA and YNFKEQ. CDR3 sequence: CASSQPGQAPEQFF. The CDR3 bases are TGTGCCAGCAGCCAACCGGGACAAGCGCCTGAGCAGTTCTTC.

The sample holds many counts of this clonotype. The chain couples TRBV5-1 to TRBJ2-7, with D perhaps matching TRBD2 (6 bases). The J call is doubtful: the DNA matches TRBJ2-4 better. Germline lookup yields CDR1 SGHRS and CDR2 YFSETQ. The CDR3 has 12 residues. CDR3 nucleotides: TGCGCCAGCAGCTCCACTAGCTCCATTCAGTACTTC. This translates into CASSSTSSIQYF.

This clonotype was seen more than once but under ten times. CDR3 loop: CASSHIRHPRSYNEQFF. CDR3 sequence (DNA): TGTGCCAGCAGCCACATTAGGCACCCTCGCTCCTACAATGAGCAGTTCTTC. The chain recombines TRBV3-1 with TRBJ2-1; D not certain. The V end was cut by 3 bases, the J end by 0 bases, with 15 bases between. The CDR3 has 17 amino acids. Germline loops: CDR1 LGHDT, CDR2 YNNKEL (reference sequence).